This is a list of T cell receptor beta chains from one sample in a study of a mutant IDH1 vaccine in newly diagnosed glioma. Profiling relied on immunoSEQ multiplex PCR, and the TCRdb table lists in-frame clones only, not all of them. Of about 88,000 clones listed, 82% are singletons. Sequenced here: PBMCs, sampled from a glioma patient treated with radiotherapy, temozolomide or both. All receptors derive from a middle-aged man with glioma. Some clones in this sample may be carry-over from other donors' samples. Each CDR3 is given with its conserved first and last residue. A D gene is named only where the DNA matches it firmly. The size entry is marked missing in some rows and otherwise reads once, few, many or a size class.

>-|TRBV30|-|TRBJ1-3
TGTGCCTGGAGTGTACGACGAGGAAACACCATATATTTT
CAWSVRRGNTIYF
>-|TRBV6-5|-|TRBJ2-3
TGTGCCAGCAGTTATTCAAGCGCCGTTCGGGATACGCAGTATTTT
CASSYSSAVRDTQYF
>once|TRBV2|-|TRBJ1-5
TGTGCCAGCAGTGGGGGGGACTATAGCAATCAGCCCCAGCATTTT
CASSGGDYSNQPQHF
>-|TRBV6-5|-|TRBJ2-4
TGTGCCAGCAGTTTCCGCCCAGGGCCTGGGAACGACATTCAGTACTTC
CASSFRPGPGNDIQYF
>-|TRBV6-4|-|TRBJ1-1
TGTGCCAGCAGTGACTCCCGGGGTGGGAACACTGAAGCTTTCTTT
CASSDSRGGNTEAFF
>-|TRBV2|TRBD1|TRBJ1-2
TGTGCCAGCAGGTTGTTACAGGGGGCAATGGGCGGCTACACCTTC
CASRLLQGAMGGYTF
>-|TRBV20-1|-|TRBJ1-2
TGCAGTGCGATACAAACATATGGCTACACCTTC
CSAIQTYGYTF
>-|TRBV7-6|-|TRBJ1-1
TGTGCCAGCAGCTTGGGTCAGTTGGGCACTGAAGCTTTCTTT
CASSLGQLGTEAFF
>-|TRBV5-1|TRBD1|TRBJ1-4
TGCGCCAGCAGCCCGGCGGACAGGGAAAAACTGTTTTTT
CASSPADREKLFF
>few|TRBV5-1|TRBD1|TRBJ2-7
TGCGCCAGCAGCGGGGACAGGACACTCTACGAGCAGTACTTC
CASSGDRTLYEQYF
>-|TRBV5-6|-|TRBJ1-1
TGTGCCAGCAGCTTGCGCGGGATTGCTGAAGCTTTCTTT
CASSLRGIAEAFF
>-|TRBV6-5|TRBD1|TRBJ1-1
TGTGCCAGCAGTCGGGACAGGCGGAACACTGAAGCTTTCTTT
CASSRDRRNTEAFF
>-|TRBV5-1|-|TRBJ1-2
TGCGCCAGCAGCTTGGGTTGGGGGGACTATGGCTACACCTTC
CASSLGWGDYGYTF
>-|TRBV6-5|-|TRBJ2-2
TGTGCCAGCAGTTATGGGGGTCTTACCGGGGAGCTGTTTTTT
CASSYGGLTGELFF
>-|TRBV4-1|-|TRBJ1-5
TGCGCCAGCAGCCAAGAAATCGGACAAGGGTTGGTTCCCCAGCATTTT
CASSQEIGQGLVPQHF
>few|TRBV5-1|TRBD2|TRBJ2-7
TGCGCCAGCAGCGGATCGCCTAGCGGGGGGGCCTCCGAGCAGTACTTC
CASSGSPSGGASEQYF
>-|TRBV6-5|TRBD2|TRBJ2-3
TGTGCCAGCAGTTACGGGCGGCTAGCGGCAGATACGCAGTATTTT
CASSYGRLAADTQYF
>-|TRBV30|TRBD2|TRBJ2-7
TGTGCCTGGAGTGTAACGGGGGGGCCCTACGAGCAGTACTTC
CAWSVTGGPYEQYF
>-|TRBV30|-|TRBJ1-3
TGTGCCTGGAGCGGGGCGGGAGGAAACACCATATATTTT
CAWSGAGGNTIYF
>few|TRBV19|TRBD1|TRBJ2-7
TGTGCCAGTAGTACGACCGGGACAGGGGCCGAGCAGTACTTC
CASSTTGTGAEQYF
>-|TRBV11-2|-|TRBJ2-7
TGTGCCAGCAAACGGAGCTACGAGCAGTACTTC
CASKRSYEQYF
>-|TRBV9|-|TRBJ2-2
TGTGCCAGCAGCGCCAGCCGGGGGAGCTACACCGGGGAGCTGTTTTTT
CASSASRGSYTGELFF
>-|TRBV4-1|-|TRBJ1-3
TGCGCCAGCAGCCAAGATGGAGGCAGAGGAAACACCATATATTTT
CASSQDGGRGNTIYF
>-|TRBV10-3|TRBD1|TRBJ1-2
TGTGCCACCGGACAGGCTGACTATGGCTACACCTTC
CATGQADYGYTF
>-|TRBV5-4|-|TRBJ1-4
TGTGCCAGCAGCTTGGCCGAAGGAAAACTGTTTTTT
CASSLAEGKLFF
>once|TRBV6-5|TRBD1|TRBJ1-5
TGTGCCAGCAGTTACTCCAGGGGGCTCAATCAGCCCCAGCATTTT
CASSYSRGLNQPQHF
>-|TRBV13|-|TRBJ1-1
TGTGCCAGCATAATGAACACTGAAGCTTTCTTT
CASIMNTEAFF
>once|TRBV2|TRBD1|TRBJ1-2
TGTGCCAGCAGTGAGGAGAGGGCAGGGGGGATTGGCTACACCTTC
CASSEERAGGIGYTF
>-|TRBV10-2|-|TRBJ1-6
TGCGCCAGCAGTGAGGAGGGGCAGGGTTCACCCCTCCACTTT
CASSEEGQGSPLHF
>-|TRBV19|-|TRBJ1-2
TGTGCCAGTACCCCCGGGCAAGGGAGCTATGGCTACACCTTC
CASTPGQGSYGYTF
>-|TRBV6-5|-|TRBJ2-5
TGTGCCAGCAGTCTTTTACAGGGAAAAGAGACCCAGTACTTC
CASSLLQGKETQYF
>-|TRBV4-1|-|TRBJ1-3
TGCGCCAGCAGCCAAGTAGGGGGTAACACCATATATTTT
CASSQVGGNTIYF
>once|TRBV20-1|-|TRBJ1-3
TGTGGGGGGGCGGCTGGAAACACCATATATTTT
CGGAAGNTIYF
>-|TRBV29-1|-|TRBJ2-5
TGCAGCGCTGGGAATCAAGAAGAGACCCAGTACTTC
CSAGNQEETQYF
>-|TRBV5-4|TRBD1|TRBJ1-2
TGTGCCAGCAGCTTGGAGGACAGGGGTGACTATGGCTACACCTTC
CASSLEDRGDYGYTF
>-|TRBV5-6|TRBD1|TRBJ1-3
TGTGCCAGCAGCCCACGGACAGGGGCGAACACCATATATTTT
CASSPRTGANTIYF
>-|TRBV5-4|-|TRBJ2-2
TGTGCCAGCAGCTTTGGCACCGGGGAGCTGTTTTTT
CASSFGTGELFF
>once|TRBV4-1|TRBD2|TRBJ2-3
TGCGCCAGCAGCCGGGGACTAGCGGGGGGCACAGATACGCAGTATTTT
CASSRGLAGGTDTQYF
>once|TRBV30|TRBD2|TRBJ2-5
TGTGCCTGGAGTTTTGGACTAGCAGAGACCCAGTACTTC
CAWSFGLAETQYF
>-|TRBV29-1|-|TRBJ2-1
TGCAGCGCGACCAACGATGAGCAGTTCTTC
CSATNDEQFF
>-|TRBV2|-|TRBJ1-2
TGTGCCAGCAGTGCACAGAACTATGGCTACACCTTC
CASSAQNYGYTF
>once|TRBV5-4|-|TRBJ1-2
TGTGCCAGCAGCTGGGAAAATATCGGCTACACCTTC
CASSWENIGYTF
>-|TRBV4-1|-|TRBJ2-7
TGCGCCAGCAGCCAAGGTCCAGGGAACTACGAGCAGTACTTC
CASSQGPGNYEQYF
>-|TRBV5-1|-|TRBJ2-7
TGCGCCAGCAGCTTGGATGGGCGGTCGGGCGAGCAGTACTTC
CASSLDGRSGEQYF
>-|TRBV6-1|-|TRBJ1-2
TGTGCCAGCAGAGTCAGTTTCGCCTATGGCTACACCTTC
CASRVSFAYGYTF
>-|TRBV6-1|-|TRBJ1-2
TGTGCCAGCAGTGATTCCCGGGGGTATGGCTACACCTTC
CASSDSRGYGYTF
>-|TRBV6-1|TRBD2|TRBJ2-5
TGTGCCAGCAGTGAAGCGACTAGCGGGGGCATCCAAGAGACCCAGTACTTC
CASSEATSGGIQETQYF
>few|TRBV18|-|TRBJ1-1
TGTGCCAGCTCACCAGTCGATGGGAAGACTGAAGCTTTCTTT
CASSPVDGKTEAFF
>-|TRBV15|TRBD1|TRBJ1-3
TGTGCCACCAGCAGAGATCAACCAGGGGGCGGAAACACCATATATTTT
CATSRDQPGGGNTIYF
>-|TRBV30|-|TRBJ1-1
TGTGCTCTAAGCCGGGGATGGGTGAACACTGAAGCTTTCTTT
CALSRGWVNTEAFF